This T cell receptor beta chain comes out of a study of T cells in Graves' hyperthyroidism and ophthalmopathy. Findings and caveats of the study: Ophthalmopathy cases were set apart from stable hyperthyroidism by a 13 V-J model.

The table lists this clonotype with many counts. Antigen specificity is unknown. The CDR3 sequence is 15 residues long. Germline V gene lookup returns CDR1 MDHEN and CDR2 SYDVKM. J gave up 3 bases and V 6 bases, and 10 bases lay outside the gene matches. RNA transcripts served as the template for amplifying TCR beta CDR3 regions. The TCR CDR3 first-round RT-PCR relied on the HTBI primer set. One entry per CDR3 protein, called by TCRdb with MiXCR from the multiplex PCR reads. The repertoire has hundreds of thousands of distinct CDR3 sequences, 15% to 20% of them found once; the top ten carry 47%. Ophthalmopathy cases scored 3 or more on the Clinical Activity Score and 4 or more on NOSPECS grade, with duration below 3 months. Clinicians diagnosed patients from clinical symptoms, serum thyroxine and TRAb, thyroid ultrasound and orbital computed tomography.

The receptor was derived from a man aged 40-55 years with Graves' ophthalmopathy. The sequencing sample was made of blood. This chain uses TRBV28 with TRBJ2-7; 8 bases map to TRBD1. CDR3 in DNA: TGTGCCAGCAGCCCGGACAGGGCTGCTAACTACGAGCAGTACTTC. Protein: CASSPDRAANYEQYF.